This TCR beta chain was documented in a study of T cell repertoires and HLA-DP antigens. Whole-study results and caveats: Sorted CD137+ clonality was 0.35 to 0.5 for both alloantigens, versus roughly 0.04 pre-culture.

This table comes from immunoSEQ multiplex PCR, and its TCRdb copy is limited to in-frame clones, with some not included. The sample has around 90,000 clones; roughly 86% are singletons. The germline V gene has CDR1 SGHTA and CDR2 FQGNSA. The CDR3 covers 16 residues. The junction had 8 bases not matched to a gene; V was cut back by 1 base and J by 5 bases. Of note for this clone: Its target is not known.

This clonotype was sampled from a man in his fifties in good health and CMV-seronegative. Sequencing was carried out using CD4+ T cells from PBMCs. The chain recombines TRBV7-2 with TRBJ2-1; 7 positions match TRBD2. Written as DNA, the CDR3 is TGTGCCAGCAGCTTAGAAGTAGCGGGCCTAAACAATGAGCAGTTCTTC. Translation gives CASSLEVAGLNNEQFF. Full variable domain (remainder filled in from reference TRBV7-2 and TRBJ2-1): GAGVSQSPSNKVTEKGKDVELRCDPISGHTALYWYRQSLGQGLEFLIYFQGNSAPDKSGLPSDRFSAERTGGSVSTLTIQRTQQEDSAVYLCASSLEVAGLNNEQFFGPGTRLTVL.